This entry lists 22 T cell receptor beta chains sequenced from one sample in a study of CD8 T cells in Susac syndrome (dated by TCRdb to the late 2010s). The receptor library was made with the immunoSEQ multiplex PCR assay. RNA was extracted using the RNeasy kit, and about 0.45 to 1 ug of the RNA was reverse transcribed with random hexamers. Through fastp at Q25 and MiXCR, TCRdb rebuilt clones from the public reads, retaining in-frame beta chains. Every distinct CDR3 protein forms one entry, paired with its most common genes and DNA. The sample table lists 190,000 or so distinct CDR3 sequences, more than 90% of them with a count of one. 0.093% of the sample is held by the ten biggest clonotypes. What was sequenced was CD4+ T cells from PBMCs. Receptor source: a human donor with multiple sclerosis.

The V call is TRBV5-4, the J call TRBJ2-1; no clear D. CDR3 length: 12 amino acids. V gave up 0 bases and J gave up 6 bases, with 4 bases separating them. Germline-derived CDR1 and CDR2 are SGHNT and YYREEE (reference sequence). CDR3: CASSLETNEQFF. DNA for the CDR3: TGTGCCAGCAGCTTGGAGACCAATGAGCAGTTCTTC.

The chain links TRBV20-1 to TRBJ1-2; D gene uncertain. Between the trimmed V and J ends, which lost 3 bases and 6 bases, there was a span of 2 bases. The CDR3 has 9 residues. Germline CDR1 is DFQATT and CDR2 is SNEGSKA (reference sequence). CDR3 DNA: TGCAGTGCTAGGGATGGCTACACCTTC. This codes for CSARDGYTF.

This chain links TRBV12-3 or TRBV12-4 with TRBJ2-7, with 7 nucleotides matching TRBD1. This CDR3 is 14 amino acids long. V was pared by 4 bases and J by 3 bases, with 6 bases of the junction left unmatched. The CDR3 DNA is TGTGCCAGCAGTTGGGACAGAGATCTCTACGAGCAGTACTTC. Its protein product is CASSWDRDLYEQYF.

This chain uses TRBV12-3 or TRBV12-4 with TRBJ2-3; either TRBD1 or TRBD2 may fit D (5 bases each). The CDR3 extends over 15 amino acids. V was pared by 6 bases and J by 0 bases, with 13 bases between. The CDR3 coding sequence is TGTGCCAGCAGGGTAGAGGGGCATAGCACAGATACGCAGTATTTT. Its protein product is CASRVEGHSTDTQYF.

The chain couples TRBV9 to TRBJ2-1; D not certain. Germline V gene data show CDR1 as SGDLS and CDR2 as YYNGEE. The V and J ends lost 0 bases and 0 bases respectively, with 16 bases between them. The CDR3 runs 18 residues. The CDR3 nucleotides are TGTGCCAGCAGCGTAGGTCGTTTGAGCGCGAGCTCCTACAATGAGCAGTTCTTC. It encodes CASSVGRLSASSYNEQFF. Combining the CDR3 with reference TRBV9 and TRBJ2-1 gives the whole variable domain DSGVTQTPKHLITATGQRVTLRCSPRSGDLSVYWYQQSLDQGLQFLIQYYNGEERAKGNILERFSAQQFPDLHSELNLSSLELGDSALYFCASSVGRLSASSYNEQFFGPGTRLTVL.

This CDR3 reads CSVGRLGEKLFF. CDR3 DNA sequence: TGCAGCGTTGGACGGCTTGGTGAAAAACTGTTTTTT. The chain is built from TRBV29-1 and TRBJ1-4; D not certain. V dropped 4 bases and J dropped 7 bases, with 10 bases sitting between them. Germline V gene lookup returns CDR1 SQVTM and CDR2 ANQGSEA. This CDR3 contains 12 residues.

The chain couples TRBV20-1 to TRBJ1-5; 8 bases map to TRBD1. CDR1 and CDR2 (germline): DFQATT, SNEGSKA (reference sequence). The V segment lost 5 bases and the J segment 3 bases; nucleotides outside the gene matches: 6. CDR3 length: 14 residues. CDR3 nucleotide sequence: TGCAGTGCTCTGGACAGGGAGGCCAATCAGCCCCAGCATTTT. Protein: CSALDREANQPQHF.

This clonotype appeared once. This chain uses TRBV29-1 with TRBJ1-1; D is unclear. V lost 0 bases and J lost 8, with 13 bases in between. The CDR3 sequence is 13 residues long. Germline loops: CDR1 SQVTM, CDR2 ANQGSEA. CDR3 residues: CSVEDDSRIEAFF. Written as DNA, the CDR3 is TGCAGCGTTGAAGACGATTCCCGGATCGAAGCTTTCTTT.

The V and J genes are TRBV3-1 and TRBJ1-1; D perhaps matches TRBD1 (6 bases). Germline V gives CDR1 LGHDT, CDR2 YNNKEL (reference sequence). The CDR3 spans 12 residues. Trimming removed 1 base from V and 9 bases from J, with 9 bases in between. The CDR3 DNA reads TGTGCCAGCAGCCAAGGGGGGACACAAGCTTTCTTT. This codes for CASSQGGTQAFF.

The chain employs TRBV19 and TRBJ2-6; D is undetermined. In germline, CDR1 is LNHDA, CDR2 SQIVND (reference sequence). CDR3 length: 14 residues. Trimming pared 3 bases from V and 3 bases from J, leaving 6 bases between. CDR3 sequence reads: CASSILGGANVLTF. CDR3 DNA: TGTGCCAGTAGTATCTTAGGTGGGGCCAACGTCCTGACTTTC.

DNA for the CDR3: TGCAGCGTGGGGCCCTCCGGGCTAAGGGGCTCCTACGAGCAGTACTTC. This gives the protein CSVGPSGLRGSYEQYF. The rearrangement uses TRBV29-1 and TRBJ2-7; possibly TRBD1 for D (5 bases). The CDR3 covers 16 residues. V was shortened by 6 bases and J by 0 bases, with 21 bases between the two germline ends. Germline V gives CDR1 SQVTM, CDR2 ANQGSEA.

The CDR3 DNA is TGTGCCAGCAGTTTCGGGGAGGAGGGCTACGAGCAGTACTTC. Amino acid sequence: CASSFGEEGYEQYF. The J gene is TRBJ2-7, the V gene TRBV27; tentative D call: TRBD2 (6 bases). V was pared by 3 bases and J by 3 bases, with 12 bases between. The length of the CDR3 is 14 residues. Germline CDR1 MNHEY, CDR2 SMNVEV (reference sequence).

CDR3 in DNA: TGTGCCATCAGGAGACTAGCGGATTCCTACGAGCAGTACTTC. It codes for CAIRRLADSYEQYF. The genes are TRBV10-3 and TRBJ2-7; 9 nucleotides agree with TRBD2. Trimming at V came to 6 bases and at J to 1 base, leaving 4 bases not matched to a gene. CDR1 is ENHRY, CDR2 SYGVKD, per germline. The CDR3 covers 14 residues.

The V and J genes are TRBV12-3 or TRBV12-4 and TRBJ2-3; D call uncertain. Trimming shortened V by 5 bases and J by 5 bases, and 11 bases separated the two germline ends. The CDR3 spans 13 residues. CDR3 in amino acids: CASSRPPKDTQYF. The CDR3 DNA is TGTGCCAGCAGTCGTCCCCCCAAAGATACGCAGTATTTT.

The V call is TRBV3-1, the J call TRBJ2-3, with a weak D call TRBD2 (6 bases). The CDR3 sequence is 13 residues long. Trimming shortened V by 0 bases and J by 7 bases, and 8 bases separated the two germline ends. Germline CDR1 is LGHDT and CDR2 is YNNKEL (reference sequence). CDR3 sequence: CASSQETSYTQYF. The CDR3 DNA follows: TGTGCCAGCAGCCAAGAGACTAGTTATACGCAGTATTTT.

The chain uses TRBV30 and TRBJ2-2; 7 bases line up with TRBD1. The germline gives CDR1 GTSNPN, CDR2 SVGIG (reference sequence). This CDR3 comprises 11 residues. V shed 7 bases and J 6 bases; nucleotides not matched to a gene: 2. DNA for the CDR3: TGTGCCTTAACAGGGGCCGGGGAGCTGTTTTTT. It is translated as CALTGAGELFF.

This clonotype came up once. The chain carries TRBV30 and TRBJ2-1; 15 positions match TRBD2. The junction had 12 bases not matched to a gene; V was cut back by 4 bases and J by 8 bases. Germline CDR1 reads GTSNPN; CDR2 reads SVGIG (reference sequence). CDR3 length: 17 amino acids. The CDR3: CAWNGGTSGRMRYEQFF. CDR3 DNA sequence: TGTGCCTGGAACGGGGGGACTAGCGGGAGGATGAGGTATGAGCAGTTCTTC. The whole variable domain, filled in from reference TRBV30 and TRBJ2-1, reads SQTIHQWPATLVQPVGSPLSLECTVEGTSNPNLYWYRQAAGRGLQLLFYSVGIGQISSEVPQNLSASRPQDRQFILSSKKLLLSDSGFYLCAWNGGTSGRMRYEQFFGPGTRLTVL.

The CDR3 DNA reads as TGTGCCAGCAGGCAAGACAGGGCCTACAATGAGCAGTTCTTC. This sequence encodes CASRQDRAYNEQFF. The chain is built from TRBV6-5 and TRBJ2-1; 7 nucleotides line up with TRBD1. Germline CDR1 and CDR2: MNHEY and SVGAGI. J gave up 2 bases and V 6 bases, and 4 bases lay outside the gene matches. The CDR3 is 14 amino acids.

This clonotype has a single count. This chain joins TRBV3-1 and TRBJ2-2, with D perhaps TRBD1 (6 bases). CDR1 and CDR2 (germline): LGHDT, YNNKEL (reference sequence). The CDR3 covers 15 residues. V lost 5 bases to trimming and J lost 6 bases, with 16 bases between them. CDR3 region: CASSSRQVRAGELFF. The CDR3 DNA follows: TGTGCCAGCAGCTCCCGACAGGTTAGGGCCGGGGAGCTGTTTTTT.

The CDR3 DNA follows: TGTGCCACCAGTGTGGTCCAGGGGGCTGGAGATACGCAGTATTTT. Translating gives CATSVVQGAGDTQYF. The chain is built from TRBV24-1 and TRBJ2-3; 8 bases agree with TRBD1. Trimming removed 5 bases from V and 5 bases from J; junction bases left unmatched: 8. CDR1 KGHDR and CDR2 SFDVKD come from the germline V gene. The CDR3 is made up of 15 amino acids.

This rearrangement joins TRBV2 to TRBJ2-3, with D uncertain. V was shortened by 8 bases and J by 6 bases, with 9 bases between the two germline ends. CDR3 length: 11 amino acids. Germline-derived CDR1 and CDR2 are SNHLY and FYNNEI. Written as DNA, the CDR3 is TGTGCCAGCCGGGCGGAGGATACGCAGTATTTT. Translated: CASRAEDTQYF. Looking up the rest from reference TRBV2 and TRBJ2-3 gives the full variable domain: EPEVTQTPSHQVTQMGQEVILRCVPISNHLYFYWYRQILGQKVEFLVSFYNNEISEKSEIFDDQFSVERPDGSNFTLKIRSTKLEDSAMYFCASRAEDTQYFGPGTRLTVL.

The gene calls are TRBV4-1 and TRBJ2-3, with a possible D match to TRBD2 (6 bases). The CDR3 is made up of 18 amino acids. Looked up from germline, CDR1 is MGHRA and CDR2 is YSYEKL. V lost 1 base and J lost 6, with 23 bases in between. The CDR3 DNA sequence: TGCGCCAGCAGCCAAGGGAGGGGACGCCAAGGTGGGCGTGATACGCAGTATTTT. Translation gives CASSQGRGRQGGRDTQYF.